These T cell receptor beta chains were read from a single sample in a study of T cells in localized non-small cell lung cancer. Repertoires were generated with immunoSEQ multiplex PCR, while TCRdb's copy carries only in-frame clones and drops some. The data show 50,000 to 55,000 clones, around 80% seen once. The material was peripheral blood mononuclear cells, obtained before any cancer treatment. These receptors were taken from a man aged 40 to 69 with stage III lung adenocarcinoma. Both conserved end residues are part of each CDR3. The D gene is left open where the match is weak. Only some rows state a clone size, as once, few, many or a class for expanded clones.

NA few TRBJ1-5 TRBV19 TGTGCCAGTAGTATTGGAGTAAGCAATCAGCCCCAGCATTTT CASSIGVSNQPQHF
NA NA TRBJ1-3 TRBV7-2 TGTGCCAGCAGCTTGGAGGGGGGAAACACCATATATTTT CASSLEGGNTIYF
NA NA TRBJ2-4 TRBV5-1 TGCGCCAGCAGCTTGTTCTCCGGGAACATTCAGTACTTC CASSLFSGNIQYF
TRBD2 NA TRBJ2-5 TRBV7-8 TGTGCCAGCAGCTTAGCGTCCCTAGCGGGAGGCGGTGAGACCCAGTACTTC CASSLASLAGGGETQYF
NA NA TRBJ1-4 TRBV19 TGTGCCGGCAGGGTACAGGAAAAACTGTTTTTT CAGRVQEKLFF
NA NA TRBJ1-6 TRBV21-1 TGTGCCAGCAGCGCACAGGTTCCGTGGGATAAGGGGTATAATTCACCCCTCCACTTT CASSAQVPWDKGYNSPLHF
TRBD1 NA TRBJ2-5 TRBV5-6 TGTGCCAGCAGCTTGTTAACGACAGGGGGCATTGAGCAGTACTTC CASSLLTTGGIEQYF
TRBD2 NA TRBJ2-3 TRBV7-2 TGTGCCAGCAGCTTAGCGAATAGCGGGGGGGGCACAGATACGCAGTATTTT CASSLANSGGGTDTQYF
TRBD1 NA TRBJ2-2 TRBV9 TGTGCCAGCAATCCCGGGACAGGGGGTTATGGCGGGGAGCTGTTTTTT CASNPGTGGYGGELFF
TRBD1 NA TRBJ1-2 TRBV27 TGTGCCAGCAGAAAAACAGGGGGGACCACTAACTATGGCTACACCTTC CASRKTGGTTNYGYTF
NA once TRBJ1-5 TRBV2 TGTGCCAGCAGTACTTATAGCAATCAGCCCCAGCATTTT CASSTYSNQPQHF
NA NA TRBJ1-2 TRBV10-3 TGTGCCATCAGTGAGTCCGGTGTTGGGGGCTACACCTTC CAISESGVGGYTF
NA NA TRBJ2-7 TRBV19 TGTGCCAGTAGTACCCAGGGGACCTACGAGCAGTACTTC CASSTQGTYEQYF
TRBD1 NA TRBJ2-1 TRBV5-4 TGTGCCAGCAGCCAATTCCGGGACAGGGCCAATGAGCAGTTCTTC CASSQFRDRANEQFF
NA NA TRBJ1-2 TRBV7-9 TGTGCCAGCAGCTTAGCGGGCAGGTACCATGGCTACACCTTC CASSLAGRYHGYTF
NA NA TRBJ2-1 TRBV19 TGTGCCAGTAGTATTAAATCCACTATCAATGAGCAGTTCTTC CASSIKSTINEQFF
TRBD1 NA TRBJ2-1 TRBV5-1 TGCGCCAGCGAACCGCTCGGGACAGAGCCATACAATGAGCAGTTCTTC CASEPLGTEPYNEQFF
NA NA TRBJ2-7 TRBV9 TGTGCCAGCAGCGTAGTAGGTGGGGGGCTGGATGGCGAGCAGTACTTC CASSVVGGGLDGEQYF
TRBD1 NA TRBJ1-1 TRBV5-1 TGCGCCAGCAGCTTATCTCCTGGACAGGGAGGAACTGAAGCTTTCTTT CASSLSPGQGGTEAFF
NA NA TRBJ2-5 TRBV4-1 TGCGCCAGCAGCCAAGATCCGGTATCGGTCTGGCAAGAGCAGTACTTC CASSQDPVSVWQEQYF
NA once TRBJ2-1 TRBV27 TGTGCCAGCAGTTTAGGGGGTCTCTCCTACAATGAGCAGTTCTTC CASSLGGLSYNEQFF
NA NA TRBJ2-5 TRBV14 TGTGCCAGCAGCCAGTCAGGGGTTGGGGCAGGGGAGACCCAGTACTTC CASSQSGVGAGETQYF
NA NA TRBJ1-4 TRBV7-9 TGTGCCAGCAGCCCCGGGGGCCCAACTAATGAAAAACTGTTTTTT CASSPGGPTNEKLFF
NA NA TRBJ1-5 TRBV18 TGTGCCAGCTCACCATCCGGCACAGCTAGCAATCAGCCCCAGCATTTT CASSPSGTASNQPQHF
NA NA TRBJ2-2 TRBV7-3 TGTGCCAGCAGCCTCCAGCCAGGGGTGAACACCGGGGAGCTGTTTTTT CASSLQPGVNTGELFF
TRBD1 NA TRBJ1-1 TRBV5-1 TGCGCCAGCAGCACGGGACAGGTTGGGAACACTGAAGCTTTCTTT CASSTGQVGNTEAFF
NA NA TRBJ2-7 TRBV7-3 TGTGCCAGCAGACTAGAGGGAATAGAGCCCTACGAGCAGTACTTC CASRLEGIEPYEQYF
NA NA TRBJ1-5 TRBV19 TGTGCCAGTAGCAGGACAGATAGCAATCAGCCCCAGCATTTT CASSRTDSNQPQHF
NA NA TRBJ2-1 TRBV29-1 TGCAGCGTTGTTACAGGGGGGGTAGATGAGCAGTTCTTC CSVVTGGVDEQFF
NA NA TRBJ1-2 TRBV27 TGTGCTGGAGGGAGGAACTATGGCTACACCTTC CAGGRNYGYTF
NA once TRBJ1-1 TRBV9 TGTGCCAGCAGCGTAGGGCGCAGAAACACTGAAGCTTTCTTT CASSVGRRNTEAFF
NA NA TRBJ2-3 TRBV6-4 TGTGCCAGCGGACCGGGGGGACACACAGATACGCAGTATTTT CASGPGGHTDTQYF
NA NA TRBJ2-1 TRBV5-4 TGTGCCAGCAGCTTAGAGGGTAGCGCCGATGAGCAGTTCTTC CASSLEGSADEQFF
NA NA TRBJ1-4 TRBV18 TGTGCCAGCTCACCAGCCGGAACAACTAATGAAAAACTGTTTTTT CASSPAGTTNEKLFF
NA NA TRBJ2-1 TRBV29-1 TGCAGCGTTTCCACCCCGGCAACTCTAAATGAGCAGTTCTTC CSVSTPATLNEQFF
NA NA TRBJ1-2 TRBV7-2 TGTGCCAGCAGCTTAGGGCCGGGCCTAAGGGGCTACACCTTC CASSLGPGLRGYTF
TRBD2 NA TRBJ2-3 TRBV2 TGTGCCAGCAGCGAAGCGGCTAGCGGGAGAGAAGATACGCAGTATTTT CASSEAASGREDTQYF
NA NA TRBJ2-1 TRBV20-1 TGCAGTCCGGACAGCTACAATGAGCAGTTCTTC CSPDSYNEQFF
NA NA TRBJ1-4 TRBV21-1 TGTGCCAGCAGCAAAGGGGGCGAGGAAAAACTGTTTTTT CASSKGGEEKLFF
NA few TRBJ1-5 TRBV5-1 TGCGCCAGCAGCTTGGAGGGAATTGATCAGCCCCAGCATTTT CASSLEGIDQPQHF
NA NA TRBJ2-1 TRBV7-2 TGTGCCAGCAGCTTAGTCAATGAGCAGTTCTTC CASSLVNEQFF
TRBD1 NA TRBJ1-1 TRBV7-9 TGTGCCAGCAGCTTAGGGACAGGCTTGAACACTGAAGCTTTCTTT CASSLGTGLNTEAFF
NA NA TRBJ2-5 TRBV19 TGTGCCAGTAGCCCACGCCCGAGGGGGGCTGTCGAGGAGACCCAGTACTTC CASSPRPRGAVEETQYF
TRBD2 NA TRBJ2-7 TRBV27 TGTGCCAGCAGTTCCACTAGCGGGGGCTACGAGCAGTACTTC CASSSTSGGYEQYF
NA NA TRBJ2-2 TRBV6-5 TGTGCCAGCAGTTACTCGCTCGGGACGAACACCGGGGAGCTGTTTTTT CASSYSLGTNTGELFF